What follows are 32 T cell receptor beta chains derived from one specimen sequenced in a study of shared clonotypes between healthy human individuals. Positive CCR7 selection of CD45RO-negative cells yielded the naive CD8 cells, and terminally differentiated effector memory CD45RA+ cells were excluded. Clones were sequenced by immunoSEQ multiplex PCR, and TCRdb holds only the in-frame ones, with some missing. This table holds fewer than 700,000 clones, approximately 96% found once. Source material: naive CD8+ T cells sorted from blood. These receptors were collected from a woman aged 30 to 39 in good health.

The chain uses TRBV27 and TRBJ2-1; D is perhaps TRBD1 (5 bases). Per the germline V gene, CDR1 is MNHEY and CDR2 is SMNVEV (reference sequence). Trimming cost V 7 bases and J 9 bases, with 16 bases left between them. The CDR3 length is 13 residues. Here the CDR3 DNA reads TGTGCCAGCACTCCGCTTGGGGCGAGTGAGCAGTTCTTC. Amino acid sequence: CASTPLGASEQFF.

CDR3 amino acids: CASSGQDQFLTYEQYF. Here the CDR3 DNA reads TGTGCCAGCTCGGGACAGGACCAGTTCTTAACCTACGAGCAGTACTTC. The V call is TRBV28, the J call TRBJ2-7, with 8 positions matching TRBD1. This CDR3 spans 16 amino acids. V lost 8 bases and J lost 2; bases outside the gene matches: 14. Germline CDR1 reads MDHEN; CDR2 reads SYDVKM.

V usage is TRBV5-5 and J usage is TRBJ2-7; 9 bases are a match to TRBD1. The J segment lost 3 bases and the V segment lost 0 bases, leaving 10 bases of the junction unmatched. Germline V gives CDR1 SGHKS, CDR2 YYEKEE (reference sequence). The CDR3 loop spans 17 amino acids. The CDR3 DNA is TGTGCCAGCAGCTTGGTAGAAACAGGGGGCTTATTCTACGAGCAGTACTTC. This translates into CASSLVETGGLFYEQYF.

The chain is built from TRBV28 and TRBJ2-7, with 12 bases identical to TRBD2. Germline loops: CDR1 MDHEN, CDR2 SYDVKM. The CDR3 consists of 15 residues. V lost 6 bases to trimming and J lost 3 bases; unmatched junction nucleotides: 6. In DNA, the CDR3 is TGTGCCAGCAGCCGACTAGCGGGAGTTAACTACGAGCAGTACTTC. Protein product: CASSRLAGVNYEQYF.

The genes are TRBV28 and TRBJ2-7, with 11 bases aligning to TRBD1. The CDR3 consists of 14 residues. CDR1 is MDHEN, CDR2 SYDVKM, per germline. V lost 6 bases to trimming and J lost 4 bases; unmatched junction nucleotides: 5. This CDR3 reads CASSRRDRGYEQYF. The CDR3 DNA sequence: TGTGCCAGCAGCCGCCGGGACAGGGGGTACGAGCAGTACTTC.

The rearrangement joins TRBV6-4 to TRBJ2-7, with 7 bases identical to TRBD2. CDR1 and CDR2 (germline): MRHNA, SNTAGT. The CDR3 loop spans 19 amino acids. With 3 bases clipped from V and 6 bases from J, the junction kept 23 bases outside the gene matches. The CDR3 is CASSEGGSSPRPSACEQYF. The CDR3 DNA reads TGTGCCAGCAGTGAAGGCGGGAGTAGTCCCCGCCCGTCCGCTTGCGAGCAGTACTTC.

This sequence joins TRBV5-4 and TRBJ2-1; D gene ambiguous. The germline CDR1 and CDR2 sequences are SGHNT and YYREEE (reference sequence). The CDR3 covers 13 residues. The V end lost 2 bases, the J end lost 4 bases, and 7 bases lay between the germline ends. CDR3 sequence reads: CASSFWGYNEQFF. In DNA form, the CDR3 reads TGTGCCAGCAGCTTCTGGGGTTACAATGAGCAGTTCTTC.

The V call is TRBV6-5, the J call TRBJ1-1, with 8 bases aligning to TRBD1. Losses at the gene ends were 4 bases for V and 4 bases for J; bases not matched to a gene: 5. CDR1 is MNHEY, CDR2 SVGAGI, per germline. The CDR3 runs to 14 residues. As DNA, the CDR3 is TGTGCCAGCAGTTCCTTGACAGGGGCCACTGAAGCTTTCTTT. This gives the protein CASSSLTGATEAFF.

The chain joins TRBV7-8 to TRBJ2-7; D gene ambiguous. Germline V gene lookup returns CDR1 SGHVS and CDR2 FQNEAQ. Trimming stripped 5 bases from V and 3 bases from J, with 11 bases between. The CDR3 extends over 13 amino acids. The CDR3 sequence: CASSPGSFYEQYF. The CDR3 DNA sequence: TGTGCCAGCAGCCCTGGGTCTTTCTACGAGCAGTACTTC. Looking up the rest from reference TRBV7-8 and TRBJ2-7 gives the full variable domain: GAGVSQSPRYKVAKRGQDVALRCDPISGHVSLFWYQQALGQGPEFLTYFQNEAQLDKSGLPSDRFFAERPEGSVSTLKIQRTQQEDSAVYLCASSPGSFYEQYFGPGTRLTVT.

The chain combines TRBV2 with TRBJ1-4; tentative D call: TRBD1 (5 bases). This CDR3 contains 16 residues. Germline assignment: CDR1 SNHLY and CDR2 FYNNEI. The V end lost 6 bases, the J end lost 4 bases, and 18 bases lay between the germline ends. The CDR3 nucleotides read TGTGCCAGCAGCCCCCAACCGGGACCCTATAATGAAAAACTGTTTTTT. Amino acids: CASSPQPGPYNEKLFF.

CDR3 DNA sequence: TGTGCCAGCAGCTTTCCGGGACAGTACTACGAGCAGTACTTC. Translating gives CASSFPGQYYEQYF. The rearrangement uses TRBV7-8 and TRBJ2-7; 7 positions agree with TRBD1. Trimming took 3 bases from V and 3 from J; bases not matched to a gene: 5. This CDR3 is 14 amino acids long. Looked up from germline, CDR1 is SGHVS and CDR2 is FQNEAQ.

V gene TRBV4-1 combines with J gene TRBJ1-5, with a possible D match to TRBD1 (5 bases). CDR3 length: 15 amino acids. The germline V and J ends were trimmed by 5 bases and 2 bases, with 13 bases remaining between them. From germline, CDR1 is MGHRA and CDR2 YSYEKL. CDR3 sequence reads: CASSLRGSGNQPQHF. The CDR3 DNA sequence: TGCGCCAGCAGCTTACGGGGGTCTGGCAATCAGCCCCAGCATTTT.

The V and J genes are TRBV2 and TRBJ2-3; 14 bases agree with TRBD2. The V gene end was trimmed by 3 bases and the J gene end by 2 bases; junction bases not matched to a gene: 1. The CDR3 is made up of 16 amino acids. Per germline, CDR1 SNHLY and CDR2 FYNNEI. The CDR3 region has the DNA TGTGCCAGCAGTGAGGGACTAGCGGGAGTCACAGATACGCAGTATTTT. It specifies CASSEGLAGVTDTQYF. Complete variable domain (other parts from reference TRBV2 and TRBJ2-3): EPEVTQTPSHQVTQMGQEVILRCVPISNHLYFYWYRQILGQKVEFLVSFYNNEISEKSEIFDDQFSVERPDGSNFTLKIRSTKLEDSAMYFCASSEGLAGVTDTQYFGPGTRLTVL.

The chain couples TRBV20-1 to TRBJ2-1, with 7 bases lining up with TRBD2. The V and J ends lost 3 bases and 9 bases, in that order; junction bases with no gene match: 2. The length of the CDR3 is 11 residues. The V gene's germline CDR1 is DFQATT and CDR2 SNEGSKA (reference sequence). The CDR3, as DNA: TGCAGTGCTAGTTGGGAGGGTGAGCAGTTCTTC. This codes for CSASWEGEQFF.

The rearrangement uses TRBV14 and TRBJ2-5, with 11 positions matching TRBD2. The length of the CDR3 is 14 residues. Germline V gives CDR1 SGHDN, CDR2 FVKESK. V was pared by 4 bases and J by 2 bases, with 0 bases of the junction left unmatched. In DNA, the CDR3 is TGTGCCAGCAGCCGGACTAGCGGGCAAGAGACCCAGTACTTC. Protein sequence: CASSRTSGQETQYF.

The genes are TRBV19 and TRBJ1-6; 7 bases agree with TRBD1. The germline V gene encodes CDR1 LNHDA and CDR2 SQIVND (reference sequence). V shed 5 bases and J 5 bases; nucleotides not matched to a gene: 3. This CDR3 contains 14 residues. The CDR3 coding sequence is TGTGCCAGTAGTCTAACAGGGGATAATTCACCCCTCCACTTT. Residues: CASSLTGDNSPLHF.

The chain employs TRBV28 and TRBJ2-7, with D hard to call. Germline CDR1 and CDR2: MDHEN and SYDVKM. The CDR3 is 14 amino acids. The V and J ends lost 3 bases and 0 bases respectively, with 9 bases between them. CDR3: CASSFRLSSYEQYF. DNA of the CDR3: TGTGCCAGCAGTTTCAGGTTAAGCTCCTACGAGCAGTACTTC.

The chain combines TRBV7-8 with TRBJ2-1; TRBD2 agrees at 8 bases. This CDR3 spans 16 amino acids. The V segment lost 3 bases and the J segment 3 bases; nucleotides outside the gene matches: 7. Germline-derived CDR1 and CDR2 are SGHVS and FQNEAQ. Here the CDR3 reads CASSFLIAGLYNEQFF. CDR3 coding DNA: TGTGCCAGCAGCTTCCTAATAGCGGGACTCTACAATGAGCAGTTCTTC.

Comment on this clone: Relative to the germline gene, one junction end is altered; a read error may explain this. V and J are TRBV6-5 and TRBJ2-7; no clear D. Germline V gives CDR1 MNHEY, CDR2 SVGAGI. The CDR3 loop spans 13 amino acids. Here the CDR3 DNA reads TGTGCCAGCAGTTACACTGGATCCTACGAGCAGTGCTTC. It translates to CASSYTGSYEQCF.

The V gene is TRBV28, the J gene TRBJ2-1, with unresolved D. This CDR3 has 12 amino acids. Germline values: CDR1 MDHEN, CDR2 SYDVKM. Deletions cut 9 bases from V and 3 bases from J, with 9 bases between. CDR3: CASLGIYNEQFF. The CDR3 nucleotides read TGTGCCAGTCTAGGCATCTACAATGAGCAGTTCTTC.

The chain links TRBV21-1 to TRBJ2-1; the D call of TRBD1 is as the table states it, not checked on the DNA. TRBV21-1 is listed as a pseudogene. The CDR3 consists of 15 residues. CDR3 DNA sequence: TGTGCCAGCAGCAGGACAGTTAGCGCCTACAATGAGCAGTTCTTC. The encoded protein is CASSRTVSAYNEQFF.

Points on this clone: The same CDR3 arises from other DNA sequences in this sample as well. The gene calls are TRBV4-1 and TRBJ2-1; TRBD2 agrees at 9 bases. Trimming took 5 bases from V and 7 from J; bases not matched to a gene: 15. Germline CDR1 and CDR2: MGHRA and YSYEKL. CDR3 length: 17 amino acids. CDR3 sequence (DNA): TGCGCCAGCAGCAAGACCCGCGGGACTAGCTACGATAATGAGCAGTTCTTC. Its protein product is CASSKTRGTSYDNEQFF.

CDR3 sequence: CATSRDRAAHTEAFF. CDR3 coding DNA: TGTGCCACCAGCAGAGATAGGGCAGCCCACACTGAAGCTTTCTTT. The chain joins TRBV15 to TRBJ1-1; D gene unclear. CDR1 LNHNV and CDR2 YYDKDF come from the germline V gene (reference sequence). The V and J ends lost 0 bases and 3 bases respectively, with 11 bases between them. The CDR3 runs 15 residues.

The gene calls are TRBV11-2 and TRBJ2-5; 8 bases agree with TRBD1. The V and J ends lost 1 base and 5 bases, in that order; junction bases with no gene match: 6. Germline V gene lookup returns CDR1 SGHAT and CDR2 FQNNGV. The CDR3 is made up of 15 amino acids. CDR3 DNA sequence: TGTGCCAGCAGCTTAGTCTCAGGGGGCCAGGAGACCCAGTACTTC. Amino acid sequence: CASSLVSGGQETQYF. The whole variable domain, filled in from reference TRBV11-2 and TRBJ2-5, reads EAGVAQSPRYKIIEKRQSVAFWCNPISGHATLYWYQQILGQGPKLLIQFQNNGVVDDSQLPKDRFSAERLKGVDSTLKIQPAKLEDSAVYLCASSLVSGGQETQYFGPGTRLLVL.

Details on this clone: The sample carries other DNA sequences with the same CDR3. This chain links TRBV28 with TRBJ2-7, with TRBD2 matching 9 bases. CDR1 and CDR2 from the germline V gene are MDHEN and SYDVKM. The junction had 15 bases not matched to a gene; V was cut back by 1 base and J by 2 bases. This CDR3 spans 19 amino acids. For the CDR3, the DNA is TGTGCCAGCAGTTTATACGGACTAGCGAATGCCTTAAACCCCTACGAGCAGTACTTC. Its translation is CASSLYGLANALNPYEQYF.

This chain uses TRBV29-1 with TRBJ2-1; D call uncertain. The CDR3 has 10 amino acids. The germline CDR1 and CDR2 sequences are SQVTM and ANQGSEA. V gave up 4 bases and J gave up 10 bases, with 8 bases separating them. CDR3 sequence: CSVVLPEQFF. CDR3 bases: TGCAGCGTTGTGCTCCCCGAGCAGTTCTTC.

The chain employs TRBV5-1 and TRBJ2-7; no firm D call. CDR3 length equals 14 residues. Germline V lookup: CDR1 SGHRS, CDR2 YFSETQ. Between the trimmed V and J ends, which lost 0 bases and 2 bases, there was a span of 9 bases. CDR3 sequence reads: CASSLGLGTYEQYF. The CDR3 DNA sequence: TGCGCCAGCAGCTTGGGGCTAGGTACCTACGAGCAGTACTTC.

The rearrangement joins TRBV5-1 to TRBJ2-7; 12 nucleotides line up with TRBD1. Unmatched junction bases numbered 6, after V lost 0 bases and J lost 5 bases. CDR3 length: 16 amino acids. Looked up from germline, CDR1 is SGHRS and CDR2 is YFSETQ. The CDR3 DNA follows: TGCGCCAGCAGCTTGGTCGGGGGGACAGGGGGCGACGAGCAGTACTTC. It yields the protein CASSLVGGTGGDEQYF.

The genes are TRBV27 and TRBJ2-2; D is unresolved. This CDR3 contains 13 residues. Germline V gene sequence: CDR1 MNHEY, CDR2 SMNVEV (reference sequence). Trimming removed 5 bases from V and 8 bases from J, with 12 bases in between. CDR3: CASSRDIAGELFF. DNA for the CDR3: TGTGCCAGCAGTCGAGATATCGCGGGGGAGCTGTTTTTT.

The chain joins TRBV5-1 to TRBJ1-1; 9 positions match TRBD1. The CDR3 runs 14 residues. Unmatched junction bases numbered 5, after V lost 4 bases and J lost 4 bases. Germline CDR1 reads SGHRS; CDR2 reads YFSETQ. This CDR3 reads CASSGTTGGTEAFF. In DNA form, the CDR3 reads TGCGCCAGCAGCGGCACGACAGGGGGCACTGAAGCTTTCTTT.

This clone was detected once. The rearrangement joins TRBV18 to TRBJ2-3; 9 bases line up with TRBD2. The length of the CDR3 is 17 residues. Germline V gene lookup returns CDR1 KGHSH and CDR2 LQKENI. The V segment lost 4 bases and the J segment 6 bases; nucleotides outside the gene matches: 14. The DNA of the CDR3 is TGTGCCAGCTCACTACCTGAGGGACTAGCAGCGACGGATACGCAGTATTTT. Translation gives CASSLPEGLAATDTQYF.

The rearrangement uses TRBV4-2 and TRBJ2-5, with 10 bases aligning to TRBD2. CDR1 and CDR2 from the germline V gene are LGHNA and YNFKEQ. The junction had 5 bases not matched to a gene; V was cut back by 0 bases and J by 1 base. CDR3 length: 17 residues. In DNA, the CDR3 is TGTGCCAGCAGCCAAGACGTCTGGACTAGCGGCCAAGAGACCCAGTACTTC. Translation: CASSQDVWTSGQETQYF.